Below, 32 T cell receptor beta chains from the same sample are listed, as sequenced in a study of CD8 T cells in ankylosing spondylitis. TCRdb re-called the 5' RACE reads through MiXCR, storing one row per CDR3 protein. The data contain roughly 440,000 distinct CDR3 sequences, 17% of them seen just once; the ten biggest clones take up around 0.92%. Which antigens these TCRs recognize remains unknown. General study findings and limits: A motif of 7 or 8 highly homologous TCR beta variants was seen as apparently characteristic of ankylosing spondylitis blood.

The material sequenced was blood, either unsorted or a sorted T cell fraction (not recorded which). The origin of the receptors is a male donor with ankylosing spondylitis.

The rearrangement links TRBV7-6 to TRBJ2-4; 7 bases fit TRBD2. The trim removed 5 bases at V and 1 base at J, leaving 14 bases unmatched. Germline V gene lookup returns CDR1 SGHVS and CDR2 FNYEAQ. The CDR3 has 18 residues. The CDR3: CASSPHPHGGTAKNIQYF. The CDR3 bases are TGTGCCAGCAGCCCCCACCCCCACGGGGGGACTGCCAAAAACATTCAGTACTTC.

The gene calls are TRBV27 and TRBJ2-1, with TRBD2 matching over 10 bases. CDR1 and CDR2 from the germline V gene are MNHEY and SMNVEV (reference sequence). V was pared by 5 bases and J by 5 bases, with 15 bases of the junction left unmatched. The CDR3 covers 18 residues. The DNA of the CDR3 is TGTGCCAGCAGTCCTACAAAGGGACTAGCGAGGGGGGACAATGAGCAGTTCTTC. It encodes CASSPTKGLARGDNEQFF.

This clonotype was seen a handful of times. Compared with germline, one end of the junction differs, possibly owing to a read error. V gene TRBV20-1 combines with J gene TRBJ1-2, with a possible D match to TRBD1 (6 bases). This CDR3 comprises 12 residues. Per germline, CDR1 DFQATT and CDR2 SNEGSKA (reference sequence). CDR3 protein: CSASQGNYGYTF. The CDR3 DNA sequence: TGCAGTGCTAGCCAGGGGAACTACGGCTACACCTTC.

The rearrangement links TRBV6-1 to TRBJ2-7; 7 bases match TRBD1. Germline CDR1 and CDR2: MNHNS and SASEGT. The CDR3 has 13 amino acids. Trimming took 6 bases from V and 0 from J; bases not matched to a gene: 2. In nucleotides, the CDR3 is TGTGCCAGCAGGGACAGGAGCTCCTACGAGCAGTACTTC. Protein: CASRDRSSYEQYF.

This clonotype was detected many times. The rearrangement links TRBV12-3 or TRBV12-4 to TRBJ2-3, with D tentatively TRBD1 (6 bases). This CDR3 spans 14 amino acids. V lost 5 bases and J 2 bases, leaving 11 bases between the germline ends. CDR3 amino acids: CASSPDRSTDTQYF. The DNA for the CDR3 is TGTGCCAGCAGTCCAGACAGGTCCACAGATACGCAGTATTTT.

In its sample, this clonotype was seen many times. Written as DNA, the CDR3 is TGTGCCAGCAGCCAAACTATAAGACGGCAGATGAACACTGAAGCTTTCTTT. It encodes CASSQTIRRQMNTEAFF. This rearrangement joins TRBV4-2 to TRBJ1-1; no clear D. Trimming left V 2 bases short and J 0 bases short, with 16 bases between. Per germline, CDR1 LGHNA and CDR2 YNFKEQ. CDR3 length equals 17 residues.

J is TRBJ2-5 and V is TRBV12-3 or TRBV12-4; D might be TRBD2 (6 bases). The CDR3 contains 13 residues. Trimming took off 6 bases at V and 9 bases at J, with 17 bases between the two ends. CDR3 in amino acids: CASSSTPPGAQYF. The DNA of the CDR3 is TGTGCCAGCAGCTCCACACCCCCGGGAGCCCAGTACTTC.

This clonotype occurred many times. The chain has TRBV3-1 and TRBJ1-2; 10 bases line up with TRBD1. There are 14 residues in the CDR3. Germline CDR1 LGHDT, CDR2 YNNKEL (reference sequence). Trimming cost V 6 bases and J 7 bases; bases outside gene matches: 8. The CDR3 is CASSQRQGARGYTF. The CDR3 bases are TGTGCCAGCAGTCAAAGACAGGGGGCTCGTGGCTACACCTTC.

This clonotype was observed a handful of times. The chain is built from TRBV11-2 and TRBJ2-1, with 9 bases lining up with TRBD2. The CDR3 spans 14 residues. J lost 8 bases, V lost 2 bases, and 4 bases had no gene match. Germline-derived CDR1 and CDR2 are SGHAT and FQNNGV. The chain's CDR3 is CASSLLSGSDEQFF. For the CDR3, the DNA is TGTGCCAGCAGCTTACTTAGCGGGAGCGATGAGCAGTTCTTC.

This chain joins TRBV6-1 and TRBJ2-2; TRBD1 agrees at 7 bases. The CDR3 contains 14 residues. Looked up from germline, CDR1 is MNHNS and CDR2 is SASEGT. V lost 7 bases to trimming and J lost 2 bases; unmatched junction nucleotides: 4. Here the CDR3 reads CASNRQGNTGELFF. The CDR3 coding sequence is TGTGCCAGCAACCGACAGGGTAACACCGGGGAGCTGTTTTTT.

V is TRBV15 and J is TRBJ1-4; D unclear. The V gene's germline CDR1 is LNHNV and CDR2 YYDKDF (reference sequence). V gave up 0 bases and J gave up 10 bases, with 12 bases separating them. The CDR3 totals 14 residues. CDR3 loop: CATSRDGDTAKLFF. The CDR3 bases are TGTGCCACCAGCAGAGATGGAGACACTGCAAAACTGTTTTTT.

V usage is TRBV7-2 and J usage is TRBJ1-5; D not resolved. This CDR3 region has 14 residues. Germline values: CDR1 SGHTA, CDR2 FQGNSA. V lost 1 base to trimming and J lost 9 bases, with 13 bases between them. Here the CDR3 DNA reads TGTGCCAGCAGCTTAGTGGTGTCTTCGGGGCCCCAGCATTTT. It encodes CASSLVVSSGPQHF.

V gene TRBV12-3 or TRBV12-4 combines with J gene TRBJ2-7; D may be TRBD2 (6 bases). The germline V and J ends were trimmed by 5 bases and 7 bases, with 15 bases remaining between them. The CDR3 has 13 residues. CDR3 residues: CASSRDFPAEQYF. The CDR3 DNA is TGTGCCAGCAGTCGGGACTTCCCGGCGGAGCAGTACTTC.

The chain combines TRBV27 with TRBJ2-3; D gene ambiguous. CDR1 and CDR2 (germline): MNHEY, SMNVEV (reference sequence). V lost 5 bases and J lost 4, with 19 bases in between. CDR3 length: 16 residues. This chain's CDR3 is CASSPRASSSADTQYF. CDR3 sequence (DNA): TGTGCCAGCAGTCCAAGAGCGAGTAGTTCGGCAGATACGCAGTATTTT.

The genes are TRBV12-3 or TRBV12-4 and TRBJ1-1; the D is unclear. Trimming stripped 7 bases from V and 0 bases from J, with 9 bases between. There are 13 residues in the CDR3. In DNA form, the CDR3 reads TGTGCCAGCACCTCTCAAGTGAACACTGAAGCTTTCTTT. Translation: CASTSQVNTEAFF.

This clonotype has more than one count but fewer than ten. The V gene is TRBV20-1, the J gene TRBJ2-5; D may match TRBD1 or TRBD2 (5 bases each). Germline assignment: CDR1 DFQATT and CDR2 SNEGSKA (reference sequence). This CDR3 comprises 15 residues. V lost 5 bases to trimming and J lost 3 bases, with 19 bases between them. The CDR3 region has the DNA TGCAGTGCTCCCCCCCGGGGCAGCTGGGAAGAGACCCAGTACTTC. Encoded protein: CSAPPRGSWEETQYF.

This clonotype was recorded only once. V and J are TRBV6-1 and TRBJ1-1, with D perhaps TRBD1 (5 bases). Deletions cut 3 bases from V and 7 bases from J, with 12 bases between. The CDR3 has 13 amino acids. Germline CDR1 reads MNHNS; CDR2 reads SASEGT. The CDR3 sequence: CASSERWQGEAFF. CDR3 nucleotide sequence: TGTGCCAGCAGTGAGCGGTGGCAGGGTGAAGCTTTCTTT.

This clonotype has more than one count but fewer than ten. The chain has TRBV3-1 and TRBJ1-2; unclear D gene. From germline, CDR1 is LGHDT and CDR2 YNNKEL (reference sequence). With 1 base removed from V and 3 bases from J, the gap between germline ends came to 6 bases. The CDR3 consists of 13 residues. DNA of the CDR3: TGTGCCAGCAGCCAAGTTCTTTACTATGGCTACACCTTC. Protein: CASSQVLYYGYTF.

This clonotype was seen ten or more times. The chain joins TRBV20-1 to TRBJ2-1, with a possible D match to TRBD2 (7 bases). The germline CDR1 and CDR2 sequences are DFQATT and SNEGSKA (reference sequence). This CDR3 is built from 15 residues. Trimming cost V 0 bases and J 3 bases, with 12 bases left between them. The CDR3 spells CSAREAGHVYNEQFF. The CDR3 region has the DNA TGCAGTGCTAGAGAAGCGGGACACGTCTACAATGAGCAGTTCTTC.

This clonotype was seen repeatedly, ten times or more. The chain is built from TRBV29-1 and TRBJ1-3; the D is unclear. V was pared by 1 base and J by 0 bases, with 7 bases between. CDR1 is SQVTM and CDR2 is ANQGSEA in the germline V gene. The CDR3 covers 14 residues. Here the CDR3 reads CSVEVGSSGNTIYF. The DNA for the CDR3 is TGCAGCGTTGAAGTAGGCAGCTCTGGAAACACCATATATTTT.

This clonotype was seen a handful of times. The V and J genes are TRBV27 and TRBJ1-5, with TRBD1 matching 10 bases. This CDR3 is 15 amino acids long. The V and J ends lost 5 bases and 9 bases, in that order; junction bases with no gene match: 10. Looked up from germline, CDR1 is MNHEY and CDR2 is SMNVEV (reference sequence). For the CDR3, the DNA is TGTGCCAGCAGTCGACAGGGGGCAGGTGATTCGCCCCAGCATTTT. Amino acid sequence: CASSRQGAGDSPQHF.

The chain is built from TRBV3-1 and TRBJ2-7; D possibly corresponds to TRBD2 (6 bases). The CDR3 is made up of 14 amino acids. From germline, CDR1 is LGHDT and CDR2 YNNKEL (reference sequence). The ends were cut back, 1 base at V and 4 bases at J, with 11 bases in the middle. The CDR3, as DNA: TGTGCCAGCAGCCAAGCCGGGACTGGATACGAGCAGTACTTC. Its translation is CASSQAGTGYEQYF.

This chain joins TRBV6-1 and TRBJ1-2, with 8 positions matching TRBD1. CDR3 length: 15 residues. J gave up 0 bases and V 4 bases, and 4 bases lay outside the gene matches. CDR1 and CDR2 from the germline V gene are MNHNS and SASEGT. CDR3 bases: TGTGCCAGCAGTGGAAAGGGACAGGCTAACTATGGCTACACCTTC. As protein: CASSGKGQANYGYTF.

V and J are TRBV11-2 and TRBJ2-5; D is perhaps TRBD1 or TRBD2 (5 bases each). V lost 5 bases to trimming and J lost 1 base, with 8 bases between them. CDR3 length: 13 amino acids. Germline CDR1 reads SGHAT; CDR2 reads FQNNGV. The CDR3 loop reads CASSGDPQETQYF. In nucleotides, the CDR3 is TGTGCCAGCAGCGGGGACCCCCAAGAGACCCAGTACTTC.

This clonotype was seen a handful of times. J is TRBJ1-1 and V is TRBV2, with D perhaps TRBD1 (5 bases). V lost 10 bases and J lost 4, with 19 bases in between. The CDR3 loop spans 14 amino acids. CDR1 and CDR2 from the germline V gene are SNHLY and FYNNEI. CDR3: CATRPGNGGTEAFF. The DNA of the CDR3 is TGTGCCACCCGGCCAGGGAATGGGGGCACTGAAGCTTTCTTT.

This clonotype was picked up a small number of times. V and J are TRBV5-1 and TRBJ2-1, with a possible D match to TRBD1 (5 bases). The CDR3 extends over 15 amino acids. CDR1 SGHRS and CDR2 YFSETQ come from the germline V gene. V lost 0 bases to trimming and J lost 7 bases, with 14 bases between them. The CDR3 here is CASSLGQGSRNEQFF. DNA for the CDR3: TGCGCCAGCAGCTTGGGGCAGGGATCGCGGAATGAGCAGTTCTTC.

The V and J genes are TRBV28 and TRBJ2-1, with D possibly being TRBD2 (6 bases). Between the trimmed V and J ends, which lost 3 bases and 3 bases, there was a span of 15 bases. CDR3 size: 16 residues. Germline CDR1 reads MDHEN; CDR2 reads SYDVKM. The CDR3 sequence is CASSLRRGRYYNEQFF. As DNA, the CDR3 is TGTGCCAGCAGTTTGAGGCGGGGACGATACTACAATGAGCAGTTCTTC.

This clonotype occurred many times. Here the CDR3 DNA reads TGTGCCACCAGCAGTTTTCCGGGACAGCGGACTAGCGGGAGGATCTACGAGCAGTACTTC. Translation: CATSSFPGQRTSGRIYEQYF. The rearrangement joins TRBV15 to TRBJ2-7; 14 bases align to TRBD2. Germline V CDR1 and CDR2: LNHNV, YYDKDF (reference sequence). This CDR3 contains 20 residues. Trimming cost V 3 bases and J 3 bases; bases outside gene matches: 16.

The table lists this clonotype with a few counts. This chain uses TRBV5-1 with TRBJ1-5, with TRBD1 as a possible D gene (6 bases). This CDR3 spans 15 amino acids. CDR1 and CDR2 (germline): SGHRS, YFSETQ. Trimming removed 2 bases at V and 3 bases at J, with 12 bases between. CDR3 DNA: TGCGCCAGCAGCTTAGGGACACCAATCAATCAGCCCCAGCATTTT. It translates to CASSLGTPINQPQHF.

This chain uses TRBV20-1 with TRBJ2-5; TRBD2 agrees at 11 bases. Germline assignment: CDR1 DFQATT and CDR2 SNEGSKA (reference sequence). The CDR3 totals 14 residues. The trim removed 5 bases at V and 5 bases at J, leaving 7 bases unmatched. CDR3 sequence reads: CSAVTSGNVETQYF. The CDR3 bases are TGCAGTGCTGTGACTAGCGGGAATGTGGAGACCCAGTACTTC.

This chain uses TRBV5-1 with TRBJ2-2; 9 bases fit TRBD2. This CDR3 contains 16 residues. Per germline, CDR1 SGHRS and CDR2 YFSETQ. The V and J ends lost 1 base and 1 base, in that order; junction bases with no gene match: 2. The CDR3 loop is CASSLSSGVNTGELFF. Here the CDR3 DNA reads TGCGCCAGCAGCTTGTCTAGCGGGGTGAACACCGGGGAGCTGTTTTTT.

The chain joins TRBV20-1 to TRBJ2-7; D perhaps matches TRBD2 (6 bases). Trimming removed 0 bases from V and 6 bases from J, with 12 bases in between. Germline V gene data show CDR1 as DFQATT and CDR2 as SNEGSKA (reference sequence). The CDR3 covers 13 residues. The CDR3 DNA reads TGCAGTGCTAGAGAGGGGGGAGTCTCCGAGCAGTACTTC. This gives the protein CSAREGGVSEQYF.